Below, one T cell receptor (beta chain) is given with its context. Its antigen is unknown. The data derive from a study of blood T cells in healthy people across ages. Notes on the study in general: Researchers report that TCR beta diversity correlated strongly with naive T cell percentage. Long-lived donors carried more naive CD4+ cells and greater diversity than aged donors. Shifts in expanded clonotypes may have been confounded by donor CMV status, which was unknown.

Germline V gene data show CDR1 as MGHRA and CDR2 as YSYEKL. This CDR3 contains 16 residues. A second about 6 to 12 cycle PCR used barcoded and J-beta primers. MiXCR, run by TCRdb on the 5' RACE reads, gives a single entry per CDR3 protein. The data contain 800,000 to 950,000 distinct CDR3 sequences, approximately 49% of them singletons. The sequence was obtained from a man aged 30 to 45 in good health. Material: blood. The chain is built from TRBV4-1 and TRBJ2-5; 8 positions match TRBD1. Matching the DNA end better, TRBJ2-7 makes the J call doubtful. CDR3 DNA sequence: TGCGCCAGCAGCCAAGGTTACGGACAGGGCCCCTACGAGCAGTACTTC. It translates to CASSQGYGQGPYEQYF.